The rows below give T cell receptor beta chains drawn from one sample of a study of beta chain features in type 1 diabetes. Sequenced by immunoSEQ multiplex PCR; TCRdb stores in-frame clones only, minus some. There are 350,000 to 450,000 clones in the sample; approximately 15% occur only once, and approximately 0.035% lies in the top ten. The sequencing input was naive CD4+ T cells from blood. These TCRs come from a man aged 25 to 40 in good health. Each CDR3 is given with its conserved first and last residue. D genes are given only for firm matches. The size entry is marked missing in some rows and otherwise reads once, few, many or a size class.

length | size | J | V | D | CDR3 | DNA
15 | NA | TRBJ2-4 | TRBV4-1 | NA | CASSQGSSAKNIQYF | TGCGCCAGCAGCCAAGGATCTAGCGCCAAAAACATTCAGTACTTC
12 | NA | TRBJ2-5 | TRBV7-9 | TRBD2 | CASSSGQETQYF | TGTGCCAGCTCTAGCGGGCAAGAGACCCAGTACTTC
13 | NA | TRBJ2-3 | TRBV6-6 | NA | CASSRPATDTQYF | TGTGCCAGCAGCCGGCCCGCGACAGATACGCAGTATTTT
15 | few | TRBJ2-6 | TRBV4-3 | NA | CASSRISSGANVLTF | TGCGCCAGCAGCCGTATCAGCTCTGGGGCCAACGTCCTGACTTTC
11 | NA | TRBJ1-2 | TRBV30 | NA | CGRGTSYGYTF | TGTGGCCGCGGCACATCTTATGGCTACACCTTC
13 | NA | TRBJ2-5 | TRBV5-1 | NA | CASSTGTGETQYF | TGCGCCAGCAGCACCGGGACGGGAGAGACCCAGTACTTC
16 | few | TRBJ2-1 | TRBV7-2 | TRBD2 | CASSSHGTSGHNEQFF | TGTGCCAGCAGCTCCCACGGGACTAGCGGCCACAATGAGCAGTTCTTC
14 | NA | TRBJ2-5 | TRBV19 | NA | CASSIQGTWETQYF | TGTGCCAGTAGTATTCAAGGGACGTGGGAGACCCAGTACTTC
14 | many | TRBJ2-4 | TRBV7-2 | NA | CASSRAGGINIQYF | TGTGCCAGCAGTCGGGCGGGTGGGATCAATATTCAGTACTTC
11 | many | TRBJ2-7 | TRBV10-3 | NA | CAISELYEQYF | TGTGCCATCAGTGAGTTGTACGAGCAGTACTTC
11 | few | TRBJ1-1 | TRBV29-1 | NA | CSGGENTEAFF | TGCAGCGGCGGGGAGAACACTGAAGCTTTCTTT